This T cell receptor (beta chain) was found in a study of shared clonotypes between healthy human individuals. Germline V gene sequence: CDR1 GTSNPN, CDR2 SVGIG (reference sequence). The CDR3 spans 13 residues. Produced via immunoSEQ multiplex PCR; TCRdb's table is partial and in-frame only. The table lists about 2 million clones, approximately 94% of them singletons. Naive CD8 cells were CD45RO-negative, positively selected for CCR7, excluding terminally differentiated effector memory CD45RA+ cells. All donors were healthy HIV-negative adults lacking recent acute infections or vaccinations. Study-wide points: The low donor count limited represented genetic and exposure-history diversity. Non-shared clonotypes were found to have lower generation probabilities than the clonotypes that were shared by all four of the sorted-subset donors.

As for this clone: Antigen: not known.

Sequenced: naive CD8+ T cells sorted from blood. The genes are TRBV30 and TRBJ2-1, with D uncertain. The source is a man between 18 and 29 years old in good health. The CDR3 protein is CARSVGSYNEQFF. Written as DNA, the CDR3 is TGTGCTCGGAGTGTCGGTTCCTACAATGAGCAGTTCTTC.